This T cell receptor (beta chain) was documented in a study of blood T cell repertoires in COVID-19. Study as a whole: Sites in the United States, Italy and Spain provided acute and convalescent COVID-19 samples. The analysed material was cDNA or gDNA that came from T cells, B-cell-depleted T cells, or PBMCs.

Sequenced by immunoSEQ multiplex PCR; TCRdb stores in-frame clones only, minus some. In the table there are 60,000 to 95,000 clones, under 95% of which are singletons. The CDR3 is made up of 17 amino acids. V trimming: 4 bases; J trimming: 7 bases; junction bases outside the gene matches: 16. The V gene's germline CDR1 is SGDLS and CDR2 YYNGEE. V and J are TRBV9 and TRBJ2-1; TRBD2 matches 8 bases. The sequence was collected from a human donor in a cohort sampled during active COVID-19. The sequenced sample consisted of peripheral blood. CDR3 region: CASSPIGCGGPVNEQFF. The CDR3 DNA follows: TGTGCCAGCAGCCCGATTGGGTGCGGGGGGCCGGTAAATGAGCAGTTCTTC.